The 13 T cell receptor beta chains below were found in one sample sequenced in a study of CD8 T cells in ankylosing spondylitis. TCRdb re-analysed the 5' RACE reads in MiXCR, keeping a single row per CDR3 protein. The data hold approximately 88,000 distinct CDR3 sequences, with just under 9% observed a single time. The specimen sequenced was blood, either unsorted or a sorted T cell fraction (not recorded which). The receptor set was obtained from a male donor with ankylosing spondylitis or in good health (not recorded which).

In this sample, this clonotype turned up many times. The V call is TRBV7-9, the J call TRBJ2-3, with 14 bases matching TRBD2. This CDR3 contains 17 residues. J was trimmed by 1 base and V by 5 bases; bases with no gene match: 5. CDR1 and CDR2 from the germline V gene are SEHNR and FQNEAQ (reference sequence). CDR3 DNA: TGTGCCAGCAGCCCGGGACTAGCGGGGGCTCGCACAGATACGCAGTATTTT. It yields the protein CASSPGLAGARTDTQYF.

This clonotype showed up many times. In DNA form, the CDR3 reads TGTGCCAGTCACCAGGGACAGGGCCGCAATCAGCCCCAGCATTTT. It encodes CASHQGQGRNQPQHF. This chain links TRBV19 with TRBJ1-5; 9 bases map to TRBD1. This CDR3 contains 15 residues. With 8 bases clipped from V and 2 bases from J, the junction kept 7 bases outside the gene matches. Germline CDR1 is LNHDA and CDR2 is SQIVND (reference sequence).

Ten or more counts support this clonotype. The chain carries TRBV28 and TRBJ2-3; 8 bases match TRBD2. The CDR3 contains 15 residues. Germline-derived CDR1 and CDR2 are MDHEN and SYDVKM. With 5 bases clipped from V and 0 bases from J, the junction kept 4 bases outside the gene matches. The CDR3 DNA follows: TGTGCCAGCAGTCCGCGGGGGGCTAGCACAGATACGCAGTATTTT. Its translation: CASSPRGASTDTQYF.

This clonotype has ten or more counts. The genes are TRBV7-6 and TRBJ2-5; perhaps TRBD1 as D (6 bases). CDR1 and CDR2 (germline): SGHVS, FNYEAQ. The CDR3 spans 13 residues. The germline V and J ends were trimmed by 4 bases and 7 bases, with 13 bases remaining between them. The CDR3 bases are TGTGCCAGCAGCTCCACAGGGTTTTCGACCCAGTACTTC. It specifies CASSSTGFSTQYF.

Written as DNA, the CDR3 is TGTGCCAGCGCCTCGGATCCGGGACTAGCGGGGGGGCCTAGCACAGATACGCAGTATTTT. This sequence encodes CASASDPGLAGGPSTDTQYF. The J gene is TRBJ2-3, the V gene TRBV7-3; 16 bases map to TRBD2. The CDR3 length is 20 residues. The junction had 14 bases not matched to a gene; V was cut back by 8 bases and J by 0 bases. Germline V gene sequence: CDR1 SGHTA, CDR2 FQGTGA.

The chain uses TRBV6-1 and TRBJ1-2, with D possibly being TRBD1 (5 bases). Per the germline V gene, CDR1 is MNHNS and CDR2 is SASEGT. The V end lost 5 bases, the J end lost 7 bases, and 20 bases lay between the germline ends. The CDR3 runs to 15 residues. DNA for the CDR3: TGTGCCAGCAGTAGGGGAGACAGTCGCCAAATTGGCTACACCTTC. Amino acid sequence: CASSRGDSRQIGYTF.

This clonotype was seen ten or more times. J is TRBJ2-2 and V is TRBV12-3 or TRBV12-4, with D possibly called TRBD1 or TRBD2 (6 bases each). The CDR3 totals 13 residues. Trimming left V 7 bases short and J 5 bases short, with 11 bases between. The CDR3 here is CASTRGVTGELFF. The CDR3 bases are TGTGCCAGCACGAGGGGGGTAACCGGGGAGCTGTTTTTT.

This clonotype occurred many times. The CDR3 loop is CASRPPMGTEAFF. CDR3 nucleotides: TGTGCCAGCAGGCCACCAATGGGCACTGAAGCTTTCTTT. V is TRBV12-3 or TRBV12-4 and J is TRBJ1-1; D remains ambiguous. The CDR3 runs to 13 residues. V dropped 6 bases and J dropped 4 bases, with 12 bases sitting between them.

The chain recombines TRBV5-1 with TRBJ1-1, with D unclear. CDR1 is SGHRS, CDR2 YFSETQ, per germline. Trimming removed 4 bases from V and 4 bases from J, with 11 bases in between. The CDR3 extends over 13 amino acids. Written as DNA, the CDR3 is TGCGCCAGCAGCCCGGTTGGAAGCACTGAAGCTTTCTTT. It translates to CASSPVGSTEAFF.

The genes are TRBV7-2 and TRBJ2-2; the match to TRBD1 covers 7 bases. The length of the CDR3 is 15 residues. CDR1 and CDR2 (germline): SGHTA, FQGNSA. V dropped 5 bases and J dropped 0; count of bases not matched to a gene: 3. CDR3 DNA: TGTGCCAGCAGCCGGGACAGCACGAACACCGGGGAGCTGTTTTTT. It codes for CASSRDSTNTGELFF.

This clonotype was recorded many times. The chain links TRBV2 to TRBJ2-6, with D uncertain. V lost 5 bases and J lost 0, with 17 bases in between. This CDR3 comprises 18 residues. Per the germline V gene, CDR1 is SNHLY and CDR2 is FYNNEI. DNA of the CDR3: TGTGCCAGCAGTCCCCGGGCCTTCAGAAACTCTGGGGCCAACGTCCTGACTTTC. It is translated as CASSPRAFRNSGANVLTF.

This clonotype was picked up many times. The rearrangement joins TRBV20-1 to TRBJ1-2; the D gene is possibly TRBD1 (5 bases). Trimming cost V 6 bases and J 1 base, with 12 bases left between them. Germline assignment: CDR1 DFQATT and CDR2 SNEGSKA (reference sequence). This CDR3 is 13 amino acids long. CDR3 amino acids: CSALGTVNYGYTF. The CDR3 region has the DNA TGCAGTGCCCTGGGGACCGTTAACTATGGCTACACCTTC.

This clonotype was found many times. The gene calls are TRBV5-4 and TRBJ2-7, with TRBD1 matching over 9 bases. The ends lost 1 base at V and 2 bases at J; junction bases unmatched: 4. The CDR3 totals 15 residues. Germline V gene lookup returns CDR1 SGHNT and CDR2 YYREEE (reference sequence). In DNA, the CDR3 is TGTGCCAGCAGCTTGTTTGGGACAGGGACCTACGAGCAGTACTTC. Protein sequence: CASSLFGTGTYEQYF.